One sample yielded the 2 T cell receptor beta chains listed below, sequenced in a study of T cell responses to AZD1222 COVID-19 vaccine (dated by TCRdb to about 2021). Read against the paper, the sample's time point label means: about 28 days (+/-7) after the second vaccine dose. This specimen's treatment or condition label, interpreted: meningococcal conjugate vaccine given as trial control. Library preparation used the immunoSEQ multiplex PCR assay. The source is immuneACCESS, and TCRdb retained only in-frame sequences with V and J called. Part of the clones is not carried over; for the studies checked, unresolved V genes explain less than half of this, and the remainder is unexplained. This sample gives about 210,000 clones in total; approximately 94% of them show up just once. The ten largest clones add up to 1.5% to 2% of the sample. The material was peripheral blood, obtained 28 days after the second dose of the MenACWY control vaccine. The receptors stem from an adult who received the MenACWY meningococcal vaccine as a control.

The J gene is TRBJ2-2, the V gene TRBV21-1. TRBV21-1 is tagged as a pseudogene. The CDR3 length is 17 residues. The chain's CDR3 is CASSGQGGNHFPGELFF. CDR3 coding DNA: TGTGCCAGCAGCGGTCAGGGGGGGAACCACTTCCCCGGGGAGCTGTTTTTT.

CDR3 sequence: CASSPDQRQRSGANVLTF. As DNA, the CDR3 is TGTGCCAGCAGCCCTGACCAAAGACAGCGCTCTGGGGCCAACGTCCTGACTTTC. This chain links TRBV4-2 with TRBJ2-6, with TRBD1 as a possible D gene (5 bases). The length of the CDR3 is 18 residues. Between the trimmed V and J ends, which lost 4 bases and 0 bases, there was a span of 16 bases. Germline CDR1 and CDR2: LGHNA and YNFKEQ.